The clone carrying this T cell receptor (beta chain) was counted ten times or more. Its antigen is not known. The CDR3 has 13 residues. V was shortened by 6 bases and J by 8 bases, with 14 bases between the two germline ends. This sample stems from a study of identical twins. TCRdb called the 5' RACE reads again in MiXCR, with one record for every CDR3 protein. The data show 350,000 to 450,000 distinct CDR3 sequences, with less than 20% seen just once and around 12% held by the top ten. The study, taken as a whole, reports: Abundant beta clonotypes from cord blood had fewer insertions, unlike memory repertoires, which showed none.

Material for sequencing was naive T cells sorted from blood. The gene calls are TRBV12-3 or TRBV12-4 and TRBJ2-1; maybe TRBD2 (6 bases). The receptor was derived from a man aged 50 or older in good health. CDR3 protein: CASSRGTSDEQFF. CDR3 coding DNA: TGTGCCAGCAGCCGCGGGACGAGCGATGAGCAGTTCTTC.